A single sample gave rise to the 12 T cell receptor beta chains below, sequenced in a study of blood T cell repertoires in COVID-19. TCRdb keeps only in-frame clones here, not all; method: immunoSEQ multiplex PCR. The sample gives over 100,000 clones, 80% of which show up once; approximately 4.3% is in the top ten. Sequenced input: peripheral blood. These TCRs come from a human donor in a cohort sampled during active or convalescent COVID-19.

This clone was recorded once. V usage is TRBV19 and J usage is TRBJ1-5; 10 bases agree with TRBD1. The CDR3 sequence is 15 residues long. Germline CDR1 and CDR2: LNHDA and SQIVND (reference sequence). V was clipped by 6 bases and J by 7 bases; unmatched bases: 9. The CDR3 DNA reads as TGTGCCAGTAGAACCGACAGGGGGCTTATCCAGCCCCAGCATTTT. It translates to CASRTDRGLIQPQHF.

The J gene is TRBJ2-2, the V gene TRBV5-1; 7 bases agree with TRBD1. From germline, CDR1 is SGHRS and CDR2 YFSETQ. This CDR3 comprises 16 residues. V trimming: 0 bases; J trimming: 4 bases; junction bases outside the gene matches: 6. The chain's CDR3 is CASSLGTGGFTGELFF. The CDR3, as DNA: TGCGCCAGCAGCTTGGGGACAGGAGGTTTCACCGGGGAGCTGTTTTTT.

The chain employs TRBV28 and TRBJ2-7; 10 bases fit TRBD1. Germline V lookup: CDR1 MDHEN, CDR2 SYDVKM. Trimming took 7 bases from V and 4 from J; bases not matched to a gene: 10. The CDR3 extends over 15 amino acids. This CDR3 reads CASIKRGQGRYEQYF. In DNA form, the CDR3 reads TGTGCCAGCATCAAAAGGGGACAGGGGCGGTACGAGCAGTACTTC.

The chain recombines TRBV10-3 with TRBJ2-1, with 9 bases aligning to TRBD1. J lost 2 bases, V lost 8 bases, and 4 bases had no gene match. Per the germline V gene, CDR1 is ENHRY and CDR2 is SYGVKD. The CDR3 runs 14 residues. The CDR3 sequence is CAIRGTGTYNEQFF. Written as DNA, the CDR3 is TGTGCCATCCGGGGGACAGGGACCTACAATGAGCAGTTCTTC.

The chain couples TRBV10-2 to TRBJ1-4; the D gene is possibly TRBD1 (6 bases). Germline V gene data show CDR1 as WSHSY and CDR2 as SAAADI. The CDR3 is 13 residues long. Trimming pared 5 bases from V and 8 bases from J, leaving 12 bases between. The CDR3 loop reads CASSSNRDEKLFF. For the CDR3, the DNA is TGCGCCAGCAGTTCAAACAGGGACGAAAAACTGTTTTTT.

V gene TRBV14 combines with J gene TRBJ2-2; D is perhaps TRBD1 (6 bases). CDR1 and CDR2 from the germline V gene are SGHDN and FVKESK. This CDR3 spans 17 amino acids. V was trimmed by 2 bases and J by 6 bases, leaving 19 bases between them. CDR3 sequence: CASSQIRGTRIAGELFF. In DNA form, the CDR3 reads TGTGCCAGCAGCCAAATCAGGGGAACTAGGATTGCCGGGGAGCTGTTTTTT. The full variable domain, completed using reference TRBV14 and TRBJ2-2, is EAGVTQFPSHSVIEKGQTVTLRCDPISGHDNLYWYRRVMGKEIKFLLHFVKESKQDESGMPNNRFLAERTGGTYSTLKVQPAELEDSGVYFCASSQIRGTRIAGELFFGEGSRLTVL.

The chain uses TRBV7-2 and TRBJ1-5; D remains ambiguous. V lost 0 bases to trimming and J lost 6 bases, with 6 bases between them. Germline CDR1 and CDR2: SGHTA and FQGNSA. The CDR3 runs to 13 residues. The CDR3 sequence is CASSLARSQPQHF. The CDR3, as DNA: TGTGCCAGCAGCTTAGCCCGTAGTCAGCCCCAGCATTTT. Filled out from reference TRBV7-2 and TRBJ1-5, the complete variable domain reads GAGVSQSPSNKVTEKGKDVELRCDPISGHTALYWYRQSLGQGLEFLIYFQGNSAPDKSGLPSDRFSAERTGGSVSTLTIQRTQQEDSAVYLCASSLARSQPQHFGDGTRLSIL.

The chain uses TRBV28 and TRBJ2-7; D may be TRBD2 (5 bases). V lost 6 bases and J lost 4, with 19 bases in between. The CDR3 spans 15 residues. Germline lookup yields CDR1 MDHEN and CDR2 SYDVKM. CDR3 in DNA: TGTGCCAGCAGGAGGACTGGTCCGGAACGTTACGAGCAGTACTTC. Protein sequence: CASRRTGPERYEQYF.

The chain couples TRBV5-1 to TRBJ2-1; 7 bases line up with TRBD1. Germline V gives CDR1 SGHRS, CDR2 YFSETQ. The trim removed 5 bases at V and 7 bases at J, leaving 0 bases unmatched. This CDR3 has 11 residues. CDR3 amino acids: CASRQGNEQFF. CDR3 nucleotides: TGCGCCAGCAGACAGGGGAATGAGCAGTTCTTC. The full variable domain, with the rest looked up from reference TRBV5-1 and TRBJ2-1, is KAGVTQTPRYLIKTRGQQVTLSCSPISGHRSVSWYQQTPGQGLQFLFEYFSETQRNKGNFPGRFSGRQFSNSRSEMNVSTLELGDSALYLCASRQGNEQFFGPGTRLTVL.

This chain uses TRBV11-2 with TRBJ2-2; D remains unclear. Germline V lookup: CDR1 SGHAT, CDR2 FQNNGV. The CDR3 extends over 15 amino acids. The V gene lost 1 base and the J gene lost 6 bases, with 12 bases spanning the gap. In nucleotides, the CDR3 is TGTGCCAGCAGCTTAGTCGGAGCGTATGCCGGGGAGCTGTTTTTT. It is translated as CASSLVGAYAGELFF.

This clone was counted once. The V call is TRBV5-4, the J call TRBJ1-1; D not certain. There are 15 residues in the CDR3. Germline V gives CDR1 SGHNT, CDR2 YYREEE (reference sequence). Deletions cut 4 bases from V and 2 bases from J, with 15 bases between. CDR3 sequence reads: CASSLRLGRNTEAFF. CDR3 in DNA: TGTGCCAGCAGCCTACGGCTGGGGAGAAACACTGAAGCTTTCTTT.

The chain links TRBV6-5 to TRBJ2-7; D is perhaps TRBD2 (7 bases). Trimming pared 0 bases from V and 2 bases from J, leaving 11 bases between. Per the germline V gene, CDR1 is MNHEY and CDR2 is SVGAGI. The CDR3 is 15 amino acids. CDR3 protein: CASSYSIGGPYEQYF. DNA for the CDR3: TGTGCCAGCAGTTACTCGATCGGGGGGCCCTACGAGCAGTACTTC.